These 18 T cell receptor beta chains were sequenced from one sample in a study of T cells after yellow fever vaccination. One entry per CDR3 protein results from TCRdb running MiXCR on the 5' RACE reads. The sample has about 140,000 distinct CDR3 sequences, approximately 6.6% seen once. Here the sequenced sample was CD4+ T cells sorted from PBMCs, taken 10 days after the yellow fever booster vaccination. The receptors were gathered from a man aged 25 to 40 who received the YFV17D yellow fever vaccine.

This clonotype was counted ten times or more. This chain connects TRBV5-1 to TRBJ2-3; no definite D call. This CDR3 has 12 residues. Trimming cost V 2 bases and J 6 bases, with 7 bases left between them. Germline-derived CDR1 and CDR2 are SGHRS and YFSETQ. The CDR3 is CASSFAADTQYF. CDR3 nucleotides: TGCGCCAGCAGCTTTGCGGCGGATACGCAGTATTTT.

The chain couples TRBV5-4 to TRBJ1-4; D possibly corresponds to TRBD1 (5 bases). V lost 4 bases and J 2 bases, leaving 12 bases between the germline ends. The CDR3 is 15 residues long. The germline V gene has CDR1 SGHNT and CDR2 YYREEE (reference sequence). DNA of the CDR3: TGTGCCAGCAGCCCCGATGGGGGGACTAATGAAAAACTGTTTTTT. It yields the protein CASSPDGGTNEKLFF.

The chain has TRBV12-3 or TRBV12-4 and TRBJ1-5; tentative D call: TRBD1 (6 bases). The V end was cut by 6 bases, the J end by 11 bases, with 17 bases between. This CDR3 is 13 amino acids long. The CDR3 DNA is TGTGCCAGCAGCCCAGGACAGTCCACGACCCAGCATTTT. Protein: CASSPGQSTTQHF.

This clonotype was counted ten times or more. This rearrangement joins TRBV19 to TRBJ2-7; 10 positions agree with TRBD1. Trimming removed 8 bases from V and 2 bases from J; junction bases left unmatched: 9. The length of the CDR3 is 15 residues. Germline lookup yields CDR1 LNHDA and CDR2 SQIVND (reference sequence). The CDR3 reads CASCQGTGVPYEQYF. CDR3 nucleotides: TGTGCCAGTTGCCAGGGGACAGGGGTCCCCTACGAGCAGTACTTC.

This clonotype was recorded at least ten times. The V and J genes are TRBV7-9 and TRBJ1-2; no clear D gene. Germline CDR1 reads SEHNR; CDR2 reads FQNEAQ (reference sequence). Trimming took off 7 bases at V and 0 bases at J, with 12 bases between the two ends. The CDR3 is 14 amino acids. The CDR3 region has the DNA TGTGCCAGCACCCTCGACGGTGCTAACTATGGCTACACCTTC. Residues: CASTLDGANYGYTF.

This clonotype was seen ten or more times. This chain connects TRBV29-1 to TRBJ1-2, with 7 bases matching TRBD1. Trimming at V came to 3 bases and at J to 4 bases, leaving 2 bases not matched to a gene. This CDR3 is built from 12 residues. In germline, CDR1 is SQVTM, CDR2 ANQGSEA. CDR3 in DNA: TGCAGCGTTGATCAGGGGGGCTATGGCTACACCTTC. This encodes CSVDQGGYGYTF. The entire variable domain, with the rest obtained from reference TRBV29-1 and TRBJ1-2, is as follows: SAVISQKPSRDICQRGTSLTIQCQVDSQVTMMFWYRQQPGQSLTLIATANQGSEATYESGFVIDKFPISRPNLTFSTLTVSNMSPEDSSIYLCSVDQGGYGYTFGSGTRLTVV.

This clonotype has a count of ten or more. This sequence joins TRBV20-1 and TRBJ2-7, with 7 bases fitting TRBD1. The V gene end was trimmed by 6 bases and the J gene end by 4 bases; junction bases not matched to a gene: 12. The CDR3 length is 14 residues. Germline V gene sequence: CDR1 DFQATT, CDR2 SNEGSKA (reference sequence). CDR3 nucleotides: TGCAGTGCCCCCCGACAGGGAAAGGAGTACGAGCAGTACTTC. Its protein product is CSAPRQGKEYEQYF.

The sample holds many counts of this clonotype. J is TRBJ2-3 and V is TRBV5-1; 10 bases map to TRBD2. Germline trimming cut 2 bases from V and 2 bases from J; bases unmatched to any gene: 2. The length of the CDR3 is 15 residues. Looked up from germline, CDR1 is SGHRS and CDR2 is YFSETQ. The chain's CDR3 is CASSFSGRYTDTQYF. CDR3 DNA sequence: TGCGCCAGCAGCTTTAGCGGGAGGTACACAGATACGCAGTATTTT. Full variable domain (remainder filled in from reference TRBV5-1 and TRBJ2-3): KAGVTQTPRYLIKTRGQQVTLSCSPISGHRSVSWYQQTPGQGLQFLFEYFSETQRNKGNFPGRFSGRQFSNSRSEMNVSTLELGDSALYLCASSFSGRYTDTQYFGPGTRLTVL.

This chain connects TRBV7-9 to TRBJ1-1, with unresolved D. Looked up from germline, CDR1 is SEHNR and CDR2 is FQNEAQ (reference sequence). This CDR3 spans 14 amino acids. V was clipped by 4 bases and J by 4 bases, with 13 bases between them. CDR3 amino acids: CASSSMAPATEAFF. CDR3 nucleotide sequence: TGTGCCAGCAGCTCGATGGCCCCGGCCACTGAAGCTTTCTTT.

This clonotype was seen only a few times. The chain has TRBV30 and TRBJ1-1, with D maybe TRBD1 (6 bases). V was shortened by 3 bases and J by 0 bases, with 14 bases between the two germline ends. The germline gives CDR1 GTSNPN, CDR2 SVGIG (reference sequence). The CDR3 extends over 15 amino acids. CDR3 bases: TGTGCCTGGAGCCGACGGGGGCCAATGAACACTGAAGCTTTCTTT. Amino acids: CAWSRRGPMNTEAFF.

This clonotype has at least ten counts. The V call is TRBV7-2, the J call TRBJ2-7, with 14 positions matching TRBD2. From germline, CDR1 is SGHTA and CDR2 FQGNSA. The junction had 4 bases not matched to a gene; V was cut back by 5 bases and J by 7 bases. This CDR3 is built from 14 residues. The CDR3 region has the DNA TGTGCCAGCAGCCCGGGACTAGCGGGAGTTGAGCAGTACTTC. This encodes CASSPGLAGVEQYF.

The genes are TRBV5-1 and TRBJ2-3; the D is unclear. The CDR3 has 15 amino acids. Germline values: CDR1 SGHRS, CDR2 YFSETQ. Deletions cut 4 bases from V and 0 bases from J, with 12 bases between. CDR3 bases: TGCGCCAGCAGCCCTTGGGTTACTAGCACAGATACGCAGTATTTT. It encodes CASSPWVTSTDTQYF.

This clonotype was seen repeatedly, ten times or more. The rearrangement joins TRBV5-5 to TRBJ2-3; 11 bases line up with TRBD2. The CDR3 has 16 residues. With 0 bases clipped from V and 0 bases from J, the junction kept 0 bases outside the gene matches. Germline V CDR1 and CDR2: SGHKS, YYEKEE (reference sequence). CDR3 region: CASSLGLAGSTDTQYF. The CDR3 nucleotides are TGTGCCAGCAGCTTGGGACTAGCGGGAAGCACAGATACGCAGTATTTT.

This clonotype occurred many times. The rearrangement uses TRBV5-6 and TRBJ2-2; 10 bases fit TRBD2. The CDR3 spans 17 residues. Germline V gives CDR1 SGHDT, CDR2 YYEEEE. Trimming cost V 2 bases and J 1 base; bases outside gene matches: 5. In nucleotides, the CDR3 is TGTGCCAGCAGCTTTCTTGCTAGCGGGAGGAACACCGGGGAGCTGTTTTTT. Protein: CASSFLASGRNTGELFF. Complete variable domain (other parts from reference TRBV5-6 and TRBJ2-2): DAGVTQSPTHLIKTRGQQVTLRCSPKSGHDTVSWYQQALGQGPQFIFQYYEEEERQRGNFPDRFSGHQFPNYSSELNVNALLLGDSALYLCASSFLASGRNTGELFFGEGSRLTVL.

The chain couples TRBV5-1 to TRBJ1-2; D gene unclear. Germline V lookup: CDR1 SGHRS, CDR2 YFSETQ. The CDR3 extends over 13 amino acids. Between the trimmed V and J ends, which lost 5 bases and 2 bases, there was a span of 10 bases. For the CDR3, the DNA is TGCGCCAGCAGACCTGATGCAAACTATGGCTACACCTTC. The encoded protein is CASRPDANYGYTF.

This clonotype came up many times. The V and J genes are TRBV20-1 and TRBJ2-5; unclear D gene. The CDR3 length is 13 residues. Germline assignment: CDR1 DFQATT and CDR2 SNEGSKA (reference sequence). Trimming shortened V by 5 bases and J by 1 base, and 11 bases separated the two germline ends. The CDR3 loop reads CSAGPSFQETQYF. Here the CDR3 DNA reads TGCAGTGCTGGCCCCAGCTTCCAAGAGACCCAGTACTTC.

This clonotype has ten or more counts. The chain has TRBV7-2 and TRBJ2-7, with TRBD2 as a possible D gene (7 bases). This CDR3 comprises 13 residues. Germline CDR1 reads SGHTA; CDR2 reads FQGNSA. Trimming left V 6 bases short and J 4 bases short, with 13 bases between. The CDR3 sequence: CASRGGGSYEQYF. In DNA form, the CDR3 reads TGTGCCAGCAGAGGGGGGGGGTCGTACGAGCAGTACTTC.

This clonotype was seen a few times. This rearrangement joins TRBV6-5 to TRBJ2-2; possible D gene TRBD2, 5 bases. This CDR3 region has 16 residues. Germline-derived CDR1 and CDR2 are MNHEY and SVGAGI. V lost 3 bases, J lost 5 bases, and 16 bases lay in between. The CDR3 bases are TGTGCCAGCAGTTATCGGCGGGCAGGTGGTACCGGGGAGCTGTTTTTT. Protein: CASSYRRAGGTGELFF.